This TCR beta chain was recorded in a study of T cells in Graves' hyperthyroidism and ophthalmopathy. Amplified TCR beta CDR3 regions came from RNA transcripts. The HTBI primer set served for first-round RT-PCR of the TCR CDR3. TCRdb reanalysed the multiplex PCR reads using MiXCR and keeps one entry per CDR3 protein. In the table there are 300,000 to 450,000 distinct CDR3 sequences, around 15% of which are singletons. This clonotype was detected many times. Per germline, CDR1 MNHGY and CDR2 SAAAGT. The CDR3 covers 12 residues. The V segment lost 8 bases and the J segment 4 bases; nucleotides outside the gene matches: 3.

Sequencing was performed on blood. This sequence joins TRBV6-8 and TRBJ2-5, with TRBD2 matching over 8 bases. The TCR originated in a woman in her thirties with Graves' ophthalmopathy. CDR3 loop: CASCGLAETQYF. The CDR3 DNA sequence: TGTGCCAGCTGCGGACTAGCAGAGACCCAGTACTTC.